What follows are 28 T cell receptor beta chains derived from one specimen sequenced in a study of post-analysis software for immune sequencing data. Tagging with unique molecular identifiers was a feature of the TCR beta cDNA libraries. Via MiXCR, TCRdb re-called the PCR reads, giving one row per CDR3 protein. This sample carries about 260,000 distinct CDR3 sequences, less than 40% of them seen once, and the ten largest clones take under 5%. Study-level results: About five TRBV segments (TRBV5-6, TRBV5-1 and TRBV20-1 among them) occurred more frequently in patients than in controls.

The antigens of these receptors remain unknown. Sequencing input: blood. These receptors were obtained from a girl aged 10-17 years with multiple sclerosis.

The chain uses TRBV7-9 and TRBJ1-1; D remains ambiguous. V lost 1 base and J lost 5, with 11 bases in between. Germline V gene sequence: CDR1 SEHNR, CDR2 FQNEAQ (reference sequence). The CDR3 loop spans 14 amino acids. CDR3: CASSLELARTEAFF. CDR3 in DNA: TGTGCCAGCAGCTTAGAATTGGCGAGGACTGAAGCTTTCTTT.

The J gene is TRBJ2-6, the V gene TRBV10-3; D is undetermined. V lost 4 bases to trimming and J lost 0 bases, with 4 bases between them. This CDR3 has 14 amino acids. The germline V gene has CDR1 ENHRY and CDR2 SYGVKD. CDR3 DNA sequence: TGTGCCATCAGTGGGAACTCTGGGGCCAACGTCCTGACTTTC. Translated: CAISGNSGANVLTF.

The J gene is TRBJ2-7, the V gene TRBV20-1; TRBD1 matches at 8 bases. The CDR3 has 14 residues. Germline V lookup: CDR1 DFQATT, CDR2 SNEGSKA (reference sequence). Here the CDR3 DNA reads TGCAGCTCCCGGGTCCATGACAGGGGCAACGAGCAGTACTTC. Translated: CSSRVHDRGNEQYF.

This clonotype showed up many times. V and J are TRBV7-9 and TRBJ2-5, with D uncertain. Germline lookup yields CDR1 SEHNR and CDR2 FQNEAQ (reference sequence). Between the trimmed V and J ends, which lost 1 base and 1 base, there was a span of 10 bases. The CDR3 covers 15 residues. CDR3 DNA: TGTGCCAGCAGCTTAGGGGCACCGTCCCAAGAGACCCAGTACTTC. Translating gives CASSLGAPSQETQYF.

This clonotype was counted ten times or more. V and J are TRBV11-2 and TRBJ2-5; 14 bases are a match to TRBD2. The length of the CDR3 is 14 residues. V trimming: 6 bases; J trimming: 5 bases; junction bases outside the gene matches: 2. Germline CDR1 is SGHAT and CDR2 is FQNNGV. The CDR3 here is CASSRTSGRETQYF. In nucleotides, the CDR3 is TGTGCCAGCAGTAGGACTAGCGGGAGGGAGACCCAGTACTTC.

Turning to this clonotype: A single base separates this from a much larger clone, so it may be a read error. CDR3 sequence (DNA): TGTGCCAGCAGTGTCATGACAGGGGTCAATGAGCAGTACTTC. This encodes CASSVMTGVNEQYF. The chain uses TRBV6-4 and TRBJ2-7; the match to TRBD1 covers 8 bases. The CDR3 contains 14 residues. Per germline, CDR1 MRHNA and CDR2 SNTAGT. Trimming at V came to 4 bases and at J to 7 bases, leaving 9 bases not matched to a gene.

This clonotype showed up many times. The chain carries TRBV29-1 and TRBJ1-1; 8 nucleotides agree with TRBD1. This CDR3 is 16 amino acids long. The trim removed 4 bases at V and 1 base at J, leaving 11 bases unmatched. Germline-derived CDR1 and CDR2 are SQVTM and ANQGSEA. The CDR3 nucleotides are TGCAGCGTTGCCGAACAGGGGGGTATTAGGAACACTGAAGCTTTCTTT. Its protein product is CSVAEQGGIRNTEAFF.

This clonotype was seen a handful of times. Since a much larger clone is just one base distant, this may be a read error. The chain has TRBV5-4 and TRBJ2-3; unclear D gene. The germline V gene has CDR1 SGHNT and CDR2 YYREEE (reference sequence). V lost 1 base to trimming and J lost 6 bases, with 12 bases between them. The CDR3 sequence is 14 residues long. The chain's CDR3 is CASSLITGGDTQYF. Written as DNA, the CDR3 is TGTGCCAGCAGCTTGATCACGGGTGGCGATACGCAGTATTTT.

Of note for this clonotype: A single base separates this from a much larger clone, so it may be a read error. V usage is TRBV7-9 and J usage is TRBJ2-5, with TRBD2 identical over 10 bases. The CDR3 totals 14 residues. V shed 4 bases, J shed 11 bases, and the junction held 10 bases outside the gene matches. Looked up from germline, CDR1 is SEHNR and CDR2 is FQNEAQ (reference sequence). The CDR3 DNA follows: TGTGCCAGCAGCTCAGTAGGACTAGCGGTCTCTCAGTACTTC. Its translation: CASSSVGLAVSQYF.

V usage is TRBV28 and J usage is TRBJ2-5; the match to TRBD1 covers 9 bases. The J call may be faulty, since TRBJ2-7 better matches the DNA end. CDR1 is MDHEN, CDR2 SYDVKM, per germline. CDR3 length equals 15 residues. CDR3 residues: CASSQSGTGQHEQYF. CDR3 bases: TGTGCCAGCAGTCAGTCCGGGACAGGGCAGCACGAGCAGTACTTC.

The V call is TRBV15, the J call TRBJ2-7; weak D call: TRBD1 (6 bases). The CDR3 runs 15 residues. CDR1 is LNHNV, CDR2 YYDKDF, per germline (reference sequence). Deletions cut 0 bases from V and 4 bases from J, with 13 bases between. The CDR3 here is CATSRDGGTEYEQYF. For the CDR3, the DNA is TGTGCCACCAGCAGAGATGGGGGCACTGAATACGAGCAGTACTTC.

This clonotype showed up just once. The chain carries TRBV7-9 and TRBJ2-2, with D possibly matching TRBD1 (6 bases). Germline CDR1 is SEHNR and CDR2 is FQNEAQ (reference sequence). Between the trimmed V and J ends, which lost 5 bases and 5 bases, there was a span of 9 bases. The CDR3 loop spans 13 amino acids. The CDR3 protein is CASSHRETGELFF. CDR3 in DNA: TGTGCCAGCAGCCACAGGGAAACCGGGGAGCTGTTTTTT.

The rearrangement uses TRBV6-1 and TRBJ2-7; the D is unclear. Germline assignment: CDR1 MNHNS and CDR2 SASEGT. Trimming shortened V by 1 base and J by 6 bases, and 16 bases separated the two germline ends. The CDR3 runs to 15 residues. DNA for the CDR3: TGTGCCAGCAGTGAAGGGGTAGAACCCAGGAGCGAGCAGTACTTC. Its protein is CASSEGVEPRSEQYF.

The table lists this clonotype with a few counts. The V call is TRBV29-1, the J call TRBJ2-3; D not certain. The CDR3 is made up of 13 amino acids. Trimming shortened V by 5 bases and J by 2 bases, and 11 bases separated the two germline ends. The germline CDR1 and CDR2 sequences are SQVTM and ANQGSEA. In DNA, the CDR3 is TGCAGCGTTCGGCTATTATTCACAGATACGCAGTATTTT. Translating gives CSVRLLFTDTQYF.

About this clonotype itself: This may be a read error: a much more frequent sequence differs by one nucleotide. The chain recombines TRBV29-1 with TRBJ1-2, with no clear D. V lost 3 bases and J 4 bases, leaving 12 bases between the germline ends. The CDR3 spans 13 residues. The germline V gene encodes CDR1 SQVTM and CDR2 ANQGSEA. The CDR3 nucleotides read TGCAGCGTTGAGTCCGAGGCTAGCTATGGCTACACCTTC. As protein: CSVESEASYGYTF.

This clonotype was found a few times. V and J are TRBV4-1 and TRBJ1-2, with 7 bases lining up with TRBD1. From germline, CDR1 is MGHRA and CDR2 YSYEKL. This CDR3 is 15 amino acids long. The J segment lost 4 bases and the V segment lost 10 bases, leaving 15 bases of the junction unmatched. CDR3 loop: CANTLRDSDFYGYTF. In DNA, the CDR3 is TGCGCCAACACTTTAAGGGACAGTGACTTCTATGGCTACACCTTC.

This clonotype appeared many times. The CDR3 loop is CASSLQAGLAVYEQYF. DNA of the CDR3: TGTGCCAGCAGCTTACAAGCGGGACTAGCGGTCTACGAGCAGTACTTC. The chain recombines TRBV7-8 with TRBJ2-7; 11 bases map to TRBD2. V shed 2 bases, J shed 3 bases, and the junction held 6 bases outside the gene matches. Per germline, CDR1 SGHVS and CDR2 FQNEAQ. This CDR3 has 16 amino acids.

The rearrangement links TRBV6-2 or TRBV6-3 to TRBJ2-7; the match to TRBD2 covers 7 bases. Germline trimming cut 8 bases from V and 5 bases from J; bases unmatched to any gene: 6. The CDR3 loop spans 12 amino acids. Germline values: CDR1 MNHEY, CDR2 SVGEGT. CDR3: CASWGGYDEQYF. For the CDR3, the DNA is TGTGCCAGCTGGGGAGGGTACGACGAGCAGTACTTC.

This clonotype was seen only once. The chain is built from TRBV7-8 and TRBJ2-1; D is unresolved. CDR1 SGHVS and CDR2 FQNEAQ come from the germline V gene. The V gene lost 0 bases and the J gene lost 8 bases, with 11 bases spanning the gap. This CDR3 comprises 14 residues. Written as DNA, the CDR3 is TGTGCCAGCAGCTTAGCGGGCGTCGTAGATGAGCAGTTCTTC. This codes for CASSLAGVVDEQFF.

This rearrangement joins TRBV28 to TRBJ1-1; 7 nucleotides line up with TRBD1. This CDR3 has 11 residues. The V segment lost 6 bases and the J segment 11 bases; nucleotides outside the gene matches: 6. The germline CDR1 and CDR2 sequences are MDHEN and SYDVKM. In nucleotides, the CDR3 is TGTGCCAGCAGCGAGGGGGCGCGGGCTTTCTTT. Protein product: CASSEGARAFF.

Regarding this clonotype: A read error is possible here, since a much larger clone lies one base away. This chain links TRBV3-1 with TRBJ2-7; D is uncertain. This CDR3 is built from 13 residues. Germline V lookup: CDR1 LGHDT, CDR2 YNNKEL (reference sequence). Trimming took 1 base from V and 7 from J, leaving 11 bases between them. This CDR3 is CASSQVQQNEQYF. The CDR3 region has the DNA TGTGCCAGCAGCCAAGTACAGCAGAATGAGCAGTACTTC.

Concerning this clonotype itself: With a much larger clone just one base away, this may be a read error. The chain uses TRBV5-1 and TRBJ2-2; 10 positions agree with TRBD2. This CDR3 spans 16 amino acids. CDR1 is SGHRS, CDR2 YFSETQ, per germline. The J segment lost 1 base and the V segment lost 0 bases, leaving 0 bases of the junction unmatched. The CDR3 sequence: CASSLGLAGNTGELFF. Written as DNA, the CDR3 is TGCGCCAGCAGCTTGGGACTAGCGGGGAACACCGGGGAGCTGTTTTTT.

This rearrangement joins TRBV9 to TRBJ1-1, with 7 bases that match TRBD1. Per germline, CDR1 SGDLS and CDR2 YYNGEE. This CDR3 comprises 15 residues. With V trimmed by 4 bases and J by 0 bases, 6 bases remained unmatched. CDR3 coding DNA: TGTGCCAGCAGCCGTGCCGGGACAGTGAACACTGAAGCTTTCTTT. The encoded protein is CASSRAGTVNTEAFF.

The genes are TRBV20-1 and TRBJ2-4, with D possibly being TRBD1 (6 bases). The J call is doubtful: the DNA matches TRBJ2-7 better. Germline assignment: CDR1 DFQATT and CDR2 SNEGSKA (reference sequence). The CDR3 length is 17 residues. CDR3 nucleotide sequence: TGCAGTGCTAGAGGTGTCAGGTATCAGGGGCGCACCTACGAGCAGTACTTC. This gives the protein CSARGVRYQGRTYEQYF.

The chain couples TRBV12-3 or TRBV12-4 to TRBJ2-2; 8 nucleotides line up with TRBD2. V shed 7 bases and J 1 base; nucleotides not matched to a gene: 5. This CDR3 is built from 15 residues. CDR3 nucleotide sequence: TGTGCCAGCATCGCGGGAGGCGGGAACACCGGGGAGCTGTTTTTT. Residues: CASIAGGGNTGELFF.

This chain connects TRBV29-1 to TRBJ2-1; D possibly uses TRBD1 or TRBD2 (5 bases each). The CDR3 loop spans 14 amino acids. The V gene's germline CDR1 is SQVTM and CDR2 ANQGSEA. Trimming stripped 7 bases from V and 0 bases from J, with 13 bases between. The CDR3 DNA sequence: TGCAGCGCCGACAGCGGCAACTCCTACAATGAGCAGTTCTTC. As protein: CSADSGNSYNEQFF.

This clonotype has at least ten counts. CDR3 sequence (DNA): TGCGCCAGCAGCTTCAGGGGGTTTAGCACTGAAGCTTTCTTT. The encoded protein is CASSFRGFSTEAFF. This chain connects TRBV5-1 to TRBJ1-1; 7 positions agree with TRBD1. V shed 2 bases and J 4 bases; nucleotides not matched to a gene: 5. The germline V gene encodes CDR1 SGHRS and CDR2 YFSETQ. This CDR3 has 14 amino acids. The full variable domain, its missing parts supplied by reference TRBV5-1 and TRBJ1-1, is KAGVTQTPRYLIKTRGQQVTLSCSPISGHRSVSWYQQTPGQGLQFLFEYFSETQRNKGNFPGRFSGRQFSNSRSEMNVSTLELGDSALYLCASSFRGFSTEAFFGQGTRLTVV.

At least ten counts were recorded for this clonotype. The rearrangement joins TRBV7-2 to TRBJ2-2; the D is unclear. Germline CDR1 SGHTA, CDR2 FQGNSA. Trimming cost V 2 bases and J 7 bases, with 17 bases left between them. The CDR3 is made up of 16 amino acids. CDR3 bases: TGTGCCAGCAGCTTATTCGCTCGGGCAGCTGGCGGGGAGCTGTTTTTT. Translated: CASSLFARAAGGELFF.